This TCR beta chain was captured in a study of T-cell memory formation after mild COVID-19. Points from the study as a whole: CM and EM subsets held most contracting CD4+ clones; EMRA held CD8+ ones. Pre-infection memory held some responding clones, suggesting pre-existing cross-reactive T cells responded.

TCRdb re-derived calls from the 5' RACE reads in MiXCR, one entry per CDR3 protein. The table shows 300,000 to 400,000 distinct CDR3 sequences, with approximately 16% occurring only once. The V end was cut by 6 bases, the J end by 3 bases, with 14 bases between. The length of the CDR3 is 14 residues. Germline V gene lookup returns CDR1 KGHSH and CDR2 LQKENI. This clonotype was recorded many times. Its target is not known. Sequencing used PBMCs or a T cell subset sorted from them (not recorded which). The sequence was obtained from a young man who had mild COVID-19 (a few samples of this study predate the infection). Cell type and time point are not known. The rearrangement joins TRBV18 to TRBJ2-5; D uncertain. This CDR3 is CASSTTNPEETQYF. The CDR3 DNA reads TGTGCCAGCTCGACGACAAATCCTGAAGAGACCCAGTACTTC.